Shown below are 28 T cell receptor beta chains from a single sample sequenced in a study of beta chain features in type 1 diabetes. cDNA synthesis used the whole RNA isolate, giving expressed TCRB sequences. Profiled with immunoSEQ multiplex PCR; TCRdb holds only in-frame clones, not every one. The table shows hundreds of thousands of clones, with about 30% occurring only once. The sequenced sample was naive CD4+ T cells from blood. The source of these receptors is a young man in good health.

The chain employs TRBV28 and TRBJ2-7; D may match TRBD1 or TRBD2 (5 bases each). This CDR3 comprises 13 residues. Between the trimmed V and J ends, which lost 4 bases and 5 bases, there was a span of 12 bases. The germline V gene encodes CDR1 MDHEN and CDR2 SYDVKM. The CDR3 DNA reads as TGTGCCAGCAGTTGGATTCTGGGGGACGAGCAGTACTTC. This encodes CASSWILGDEQYF.

CDR3 DNA: TGTGCCAGTAGTCCCCGGACAGGGGGGTATGCAGATACGCAGTATTTT. Amino acid sequence: CASSPRTGGYADTQYF. V usage is TRBV19 and J usage is TRBJ2-3, with TRBD1 matching 10 bases. CDR3 size: 16 residues. In germline, CDR1 is LNHDA, CDR2 SQIVND (reference sequence). V lost 5 bases and J lost 4; bases outside the gene matches: 9.

This CDR3 reads CAIRDRAYEQYF. The CDR3 DNA reads as TGTGCCATCAGGGACAGGGCCTACGAGCAGTACTTC. The chain links TRBV10-3 to TRBJ2-7; 8 nucleotides agree with TRBD1. V shed 6 bases and J 2 bases; nucleotides not matched to a gene: 0. This CDR3 comprises 12 residues. Germline V lookup: CDR1 ENHRY, CDR2 SYGVKD.

The J gene is TRBJ2-3, the V gene TRBV6-6, with D uncertain. This CDR3 has 15 amino acids. In germline, CDR1 is MNHNY, CDR2 SVGAGI (reference sequence). V lost 8 bases and J lost 2, with 17 bases in between. The CDR3 spells CASRRGDYFTDTQYF. The CDR3 region has the DNA TGTGCCAGCCGAAGAGGAGATTATTTCACAGATACGCAGTATTTT.

The table lists this clone with a count of one. V usage is TRBV19 and J usage is TRBJ2-7, with D perhaps matching TRBD2 (6 bases). Trimming stripped 3 bases from V and 2 bases from J, with 14 bases between. Germline CDR1 LNHDA, CDR2 SQIVND (reference sequence). This CDR3 spans 15 amino acids. Written as DNA, the CDR3 is TGTGCCAGTAGTATTACTCCCGGAGGGACCTACGAGCAGTACTTC. It encodes CASSITPGGTYEQYF.

The J gene is TRBJ2-2, the V gene TRBV30; D ambiguous. Germline V gene lookup returns CDR1 GTSNPN and CDR2 SVGIG (reference sequence). V shed 0 bases and J shed 4 bases, with 12 bases lying between them. The CDR3 contains 15 residues. This CDR3 is CAWSVLRPGTGELFF. The CDR3 region has the DNA TGTGCCTGGAGTGTATTGAGACCGGGCACCGGGGAGCTGTTTTTT. Complete variable domain (other parts from reference TRBV30 and TRBJ2-2): SQTIHQWPATLVQPVGSPLSLECTVEGTSNPNLYWYRQAAGRGLQLLFYSVGIGQISSEVPQNLSASRPQDRQFILSSKKLLLSDSGFYLCAWSVLRPGTGELFFGEGSRLTVL.

This clone showed up just a few times. CDR3 region: CSVGSQGADTQYF. The DNA of the CDR3 is TGCAGCGTTGGCTCACAGGGTGCAGATACGCAGTATTTT. The chain combines TRBV29-1 with TRBJ2-3; D perhaps matches TRBD1 (6 bases). This CDR3 comprises 13 residues. Germline-derived CDR1 and CDR2 are SQVTM and ANQGSEA. Between the trimmed V and J ends, which lost 4 bases and 4 bases, there was a span of 12 bases.

This clone has more than one count but fewer than ten. The genes are TRBV7-3 and TRBJ2-1, with D uncertain. The V end was cut by 0 bases, the J end by 7 bases, with 7 bases between. Germline lookup yields CDR1 SGHTA and CDR2 FQGTGA. The CDR3 has 13 amino acids. In nucleotides, the CDR3 is TGTGCCAGCAGCTTAACGTCCCGGAATGAGCAGTTCTTC. Its protein product is CASSLTSRNEQFF.

This clone was observed a handful of times. The chain links TRBV2 to TRBJ2-4, with 8 bases matching TRBD1. This CDR3 comprises 14 residues. Germline V gene lookup returns CDR1 SNHLY and CDR2 FYNNEI. J lost 6 bases, V lost 4 bases, and 5 bases had no gene match. In nucleotides, the CDR3 is TGTGCCAGCAGTGTTGAGACAGGGGTAAACATTCAGTACTTC. Its translation: CASSVETGVNIQYF. Drawing the rest from reference TRBV2 and TRBJ2-4, the complete variable domain is EPEVTQTPSHQVTQMGQEVILRCVPISNHLYFYWYRQILGQKVEFLVSFYNNEISEKSEIFDDQFSVERPDGSNFTLKIRSTKLEDSAMYFCASSVETGVNIQYFGAGTRLSVL.

The rearrangement joins TRBV6-5 to TRBJ2-4, with a weak D call TRBD1 (5 bases). Germline V gene lookup returns CDR1 MNHEY and CDR2 SVGAGI. Trimming took 6 bases from V and 1 from J, leaving 10 bases between them. The CDR3 totals 14 residues. DNA of the CDR3: TGTGCCAGCAGACGTTCAGGGGCCAAAAACATTCAGTACTTC. Translated, it gives CASRRSGAKNIQYF.

The J gene is TRBJ2-5, the V gene TRBV7-2; TRBD2 is a possible D gene (6 bases). Trimming shortened V by 5 bases and J by 7 bases, and 17 bases separated the two germline ends. The V gene's germline CDR1 is SGHTA and CDR2 FQGNSA. The length of the CDR3 is 14 residues. The CDR3 nucleotides are TGTGCCAGCAGCCTACTTGGCGGGGTTGGGACCCAGTACTTC. This translates into CASSLLGGVGTQYF.

The chain combines TRBV19 with TRBJ2-1; the D is unclear. Germline lookup yields CDR1 LNHDA and CDR2 SQIVND (reference sequence). The CDR3 has 14 residues. Trimming cost V 2 bases and J 3 bases, with 8 bases left between them. CDR3 coding DNA: TGTGCCAGTAGTATAAGAGGCTACTACAATGAGCAGTTCTTC. It yields the protein CASSIRGYYNEQFF.

In this sample, this clone turned up a few times. The J gene is TRBJ1-5, the V gene TRBV30; D perhaps matches TRBD1 (6 bases). Germline values: CDR1 GTSNPN, CDR2 SVGIG (reference sequence). The CDR3 consists of 15 residues. V lost 1 base to trimming and J lost 1 base, with 11 bases between them. CDR3 amino acids: CAWSDGQWSNQPQHF. The CDR3 DNA reads TGTGCCTGGAGTGACGGACAGTGGAGCAATCAGCCCCAGCATTTT.

The gene calls are TRBV4-2 and TRBJ2-3, with no clear D. Germline assignment: CDR1 LGHNA and CDR2 YNFKEQ. V was shortened by 1 base and J by 2 bases, with 10 bases between the two germline ends. This CDR3 spans 15 amino acids. The CDR3 protein is CASSQGGTATDTQYF. The CDR3 coding sequence is TGTGCCAGCAGCCAAGGCGGCACCGCCACAGATACGCAGTATTTT.

The rearrangement links TRBV7-2 to TRBJ2-3; D possibly matches TRBD1 or TRBD2 (5 bases each). V lost 4 bases and J lost 14, with 19 bases in between. The CDR3 consists of 13 residues. Germline-derived CDR1 and CDR2 are SGHTA and FQGNSA. CDR3 amino acids: CASSSNRVTGGYF. The DNA for the CDR3 is TGTGCCAGCAGCTCAAACCGGGTTACTGGGGGGTATTTT.

For this clone: The same CDR3 also results from other DNA sequences found in this sample. The chain uses TRBV9 and TRBJ2-5; the D is unclear. The V and J ends lost 0 bases and 2 bases respectively, with 5 bases between them. Germline V lookup: CDR1 SGDLS, CDR2 YYNGEE. The CDR3 sequence is 13 residues long. DNA of the CDR3: TGTGCCAGCAGCGTAGGACCACAAGAGACCCAGTACTTC. As protein: CASSVGPQETQYF.

V and J are TRBV7-2 and TRBJ2-3; a possible D gene is TRBD2 (5 bases). The length of the CDR3 is 14 residues. The V gene lost 4 bases and the J gene lost 2 bases, with 10 bases spanning the gap. Germline values: CDR1 SGHTA, CDR2 FQGNSA. CDR3 sequence reads: CASSSGLYTDTQYF. For the CDR3, the DNA is TGTGCCAGCAGCTCCGGACTTTACACAGATACGCAGTATTTT.

This clone showed up just once. The chain combines TRBV28 with TRBJ2-1, with TRBD2 as a possible D gene (6 bases). Trimming cost V 5 bases and J 4 bases, with 9 bases left between them. Germline V gene sequence: CDR1 MDHEN, CDR2 SYDVKM. This CDR3 has 13 amino acids. The CDR3 sequence is CASSTRGYNEQFF. CDR3 coding DNA: TGTGCCAGCAGTACCCGGGGGTACAATGAGCAGTTCTTC.

This clone appeared a few times. V gene TRBV18 combines with J gene TRBJ2-1; possibly TRBD1 for D (5 bases). Trimming shortened V by 3 bases and J by 7 bases, and 13 bases separated the two germline ends. CDR1 KGHSH and CDR2 LQKENI come from the germline V gene. The CDR3 is 14 residues long. CDR3 loop: CASSPNLQANEQFF. Here the CDR3 DNA reads TGTGCCAGCTCACCTAATCTACAGGCAAATGAGCAGTTCTTC.

The rearrangement uses TRBV30 and TRBJ1-2; TRBD1 matches 10 bases. V lost 6 bases, J lost 0 bases, and 13 bases stayed unmatched. Germline CDR1 GTSNPN, CDR2 SVGIG (reference sequence). The CDR3 loop spans 17 amino acids. CDR3 sequence: CACLPGQGFLANYGYTF. The CDR3 region has the DNA TGTGCCTGCTTACCGGGACAGGGGTTCTTAGCTAACTATGGCTACACCTTC.

The V and J genes are TRBV29-1 and TRBJ1-1; a weak D match, TRBD1 (6 bases). The V gene's germline CDR1 is SQVTM and CDR2 ANQGSEA. Trimming shortened V by 5 bases and J by 3 bases, and 13 bases separated the two germline ends. The CDR3 is made up of 13 amino acids. The CDR3 bases are TGCAGCGTTCGGGGGGCAGGGGACACTGAAGCTTTCTTT. This encodes CSVRGAGDTEAFF.

A remark on this clone: This same CDR3 is encoded by further DNA sequences in the sample. V is TRBV29-1 and J is TRBJ2-5, with 7 bases fitting TRBD1. The CDR3 is made up of 12 amino acids. The V and J ends lost 6 bases and 5 bases, in that order; junction bases with no gene match: 6. The V gene's germline CDR1 is SQVTM and CDR2 ANQGSEA. This chain's CDR3 is CSVRQGGETQYF. The DNA for the CDR3 is TGCAGCGTCCGACAGGGCGGCGAGACCCAGTACTTC.

The rearrangement links TRBV9 to TRBJ1-3; no firm D call. CDR1 and CDR2 from the germline V gene are SGDLS and YYNGEE. Trimming cost V 1 base and J 7 bases, with 12 bases left between them. CDR3 size: 14 residues. The chain's CDR3 is CASSVPEQSNTIYF. In DNA form, the CDR3 reads TGTGCCAGCAGCGTACCTGAACAATCTAACACCATATATTTT.

V is TRBV18 and J is TRBJ2-5, with D possibly matching TRBD2 (6 bases). The CDR3 is 15 amino acids. Trimming cost V 6 bases and J 2 bases, with 16 bases left between them. CDR1 is KGHSH, CDR2 LQKENI, per germline. DNA of the CDR3: TGTGCCAGCTCCCGCGGGACGACCCAACAAGAGACCCAGTACTTC. It yields the protein CASSRGTTQQETQYF. Complete variable domain (other parts from reference TRBV18 and TRBJ2-5): NAGVMQNPRHLVRRRGQEARLRCSPMKGHSHVYWYRQLPEEGLKFMVYLQKENIIDESGMPKERFSAEFPKEGPSILRIQQVVRGDSAAYFCASSRGTTQQETQYFGPGTRLLVL.

V is TRBV5-1 and J is TRBJ2-7; possible D gene TRBD2, 5 bases. Trimming shortened V by 3 bases and J by 4 bases, and 8 bases separated the two germline ends. This CDR3 is built from 12 residues. Per the germline V gene, CDR1 is SGHRS and CDR2 is YFSETQ. CDR3 in amino acids: CASSSREYEQYF. The CDR3 nucleotides are TGCGCCAGCAGCTCGAGGGAATACGAGCAGTACTTC.

The rearrangement joins TRBV6-1 to TRBJ1-5; D remains unclear. Trimming took 1 base from V and 1 from J, leaving 11 bases between them. Germline CDR1 reads MNHNS; CDR2 reads SASEGT. The CDR3 is made up of 16 amino acids. The CDR3 DNA is TGTGCCAGCAGTGAAGTTTTAGCGATAAGCAATCAGCCCCAGCATTTT. Translating gives CASSEVLAISNQPQHF.

The chain employs TRBV29-1 and TRBJ2-1, with 9 bases that match TRBD2. Looked up from germline, CDR1 is SQVTM and CDR2 is ANQGSEA. CDR3 size: 15 residues. The V segment lost 0 bases and the J segment 6 bases; nucleotides outside the gene matches: 6. CDR3 protein: CSVEDRGRALNEQFF. The CDR3 DNA is TGCAGCGTTGAAGATCGCGGGAGGGCCCTCAATGAGCAGTTCTTC.

The chain employs TRBV29-1 and TRBJ1-1; D may be TRBD1 (6 bases). The CDR3 length is 12 residues. V was trimmed by 3 bases and J by 4 bases, leaving 9 bases between them. In germline, CDR1 is SQVTM, CDR2 ANQGSEA. The CDR3 DNA reads TGCAGCGTTGATGGGGGGGCCACTGAAGCTTTCTTT. It translates to CSVDGGATEAFF.